This passage covers 32 T cell receptor beta chains from one sample sequenced in a study of blood T cells in healthy people across ages. Through a sample-barcoded 5' primer and a J-beta primer mix, a second PCR was run for roughly 6 to 11 cycles. MiXCR, run by TCRdb on the 5' RACE reads, gives a single entry per CDR3 protein. The table has under 850,000 distinct CDR3 sequences, about 36% seen once. The specimen was blood. The receptor source for this set is a man younger than 30 in good health.

This clonotype was counted a few times. J is TRBJ2-7 and V is TRBV7-2; D possibly corresponds to TRBD1 (5 bases). Germline V gene data show CDR1 as SGHTA and CDR2 as FQGNSA. The CDR3 sequence is 16 residues long. V was pared by 5 bases and J by 1 base, with 18 bases between. This chain's CDR3 is CASSPGPAGISYEQYF. CDR3 bases: TGTGCCAGCAGCCCAGGTCCCGCAGGGATATCCTACGAGCAGTACTTC.

J is TRBJ2-4 and V is TRBV6-1; TRBD1 or TRBD2 may be the D gene (5 bases each). This CDR3 spans 14 amino acids. Germline V gives CDR1 MNHNS, CDR2 SASEGT. The V gene lost 0 bases and the J gene lost 6 bases, with 9 bases spanning the gap. Here the CDR3 reads CASSEAWDGNIQYF. Here the CDR3 DNA reads TGTGCCAGCAGTGAAGCGTGGGACGGAAACATTCAGTACTTC.

The chain links TRBV20-1 to TRBJ2-7, with 7 bases aligning to TRBD1. Germline V CDR1 and CDR2: DFQATT, SNEGSKA (reference sequence). CDR3 length: 15 amino acids. The junction had 8 bases not matched to a gene; V was cut back by 0 bases and J by 3 bases. CDR3 DNA sequence: TGCAGTGCTAGAGATGTAGGACAGGCGGGCTACGAGCAGTACTTC. Translated, it gives CSARDVGQAGYEQYF.

The table lists this clonotype with a few counts. V gene TRBV12-3 or TRBV12-4 combines with J gene TRBJ2-5; 7 positions agree with TRBD1. The end of the DNA fits TRBJ2-7 better, so the J call may be wrong. The CDR3 totals 16 residues. The CDR3 DNA reads as TGTGCCAGCAGTTTAAAATGGGCCGACAGGGACTACGAGCAGTACTTC. The encoded protein is CASSLKWADRDYEQYF.

This clonotype was seen at least ten times. The chain is built from TRBV20-1 and TRBJ2-1, with D possibly being TRBD2 (5 bases). From germline, CDR1 is DFQATT and CDR2 SNEGSKA (reference sequence). The CDR3 is made up of 11 amino acids. V was pared by 5 bases and J by 7 bases, with 9 bases between. CDR3 nucleotide sequence: TGCAGTGCTGGACTTGGGAATGAGCAGTTCTTC. Its translation is CSAGLGNEQFF.

In this sample, this clonotype turned up a few times. The rearrangement uses TRBV4-2 and TRBJ2-3, with D perhaps assigned TRBD1 or TRBD2 (6 bases each). This CDR3 region has 14 residues. Germline CDR1 LGHNA, CDR2 YNFKEQ. Trimming removed 4 bases at V and 5 bases at J, with 13 bases between. This CDR3 reads CASSPPGAGDTQYF. As DNA, the CDR3 is TGTGCCAGCAGCCCCCCGGGGGCCGGAGATACGCAGTATTTT.

This clonotype was counted many times. The genes are TRBV28 and TRBJ1-2; D gene ambiguous. Trimming removed 6 bases from V and 5 bases from J, with 7 bases in between. The CDR3 runs to 11 residues. Looked up from germline, CDR1 is MDHEN and CDR2 is SYDVKM. For the CDR3, the DNA is TGTGCCAGCAGCGGCCTGTATGGCTACACCTTC. Translating gives CASSGLYGYTF.

The chain carries TRBV2 and TRBJ1-2, with 10 bases aligning to TRBD1. CDR3 length: 15 amino acids. CDR1 is SNHLY and CDR2 is FYNNEI in the germline V gene. V lost 3 bases, J lost 3 bases, and 4 bases stayed unmatched. The CDR3 loop reads CASSEYGQGDYGYTF. DNA for the CDR3: TGTGCCAGCAGTGAGTACGGACAGGGGGACTATGGCTACACCTTC.

The CDR3 reads CASSLWKGQGSDTQYF. The CDR3 region has the DNA TGTGCCAGCAGCTTATGGAAGGGACAGGGATCAGATACGCAGTATTTT. J is TRBJ2-3 and V is TRBV7-3; 9 bases agree with TRBD1. Germline trimming cut 2 bases from V and 4 bases from J; bases unmatched to any gene: 7. Germline CDR1 and CDR2: SGHTA and FQGTGA. CDR3 size: 16 residues.

The chain uses TRBV21-1 and TRBJ2-3; the table's D call TRBD2 went unverified against the DNA. TRBV21-1 is annotated as a pseudogene. CDR3 length: 18 residues. The CDR3 spells CASSTRTSGRPSTDTQYF. CDR3 nucleotide sequence: TGTGCCAGCAGCACCCGGACTAGCGGGAGGCCTAGCACAGATACGCAGTATTTT.

Comments on this clonotype: Its ends do not fully match the called genes, so a read error is possible. The chain carries TRBV9 and TRBJ1-5; 9 positions match TRBD1. The CDR3 is made up of 17 amino acids. CDR1 and CDR2 from the germline V gene are SGDLS and YYNGEE. The CDR3 nucleotides read TGTGCCAGCAGCCCCGGACAGGGGAGGGTATCGCAATCAGCCCCAGCATTT. Its translation: CASSPGQGRVSQSAPAF.

The chain has TRBV5-8 and TRBJ1-5, with D unresolved. The germline gives CDR1 SGHTS, CDR2 YDEGEE. This CDR3 contains 14 residues. V lost 0 bases and J 2 bases, leaving 6 bases between the germline ends. The CDR3 DNA reads as TGTGCCAGCAGCTTGGTAGCTGGCAATCAGCCCCAGCATTTT. This codes for CASSLVAGNQPQHF.

J is TRBJ1-1 and V is TRBV19, with a weak D call TRBD1 (5 bases). Per the germline V gene, CDR1 is LNHDA and CDR2 is SQIVND (reference sequence). This CDR3 spans 15 amino acids. Deletions cut 3 bases from V and 4 bases from J, with 15 bases between. The CDR3 is CASSIGARAATEAFF. The CDR3 nucleotides are TGTGCCAGTAGTATCGGGGCCAGGGCAGCCACTGAAGCTTTCTTT. The full variable domain, in which reference TRBV19 and TRBJ1-1 provide the parts outside the CDR3, is DGGITQSPKYLFRKEGQNVTLSCEQNLNHDAMYWYRQDPGQGLRLIYYSQIVNDFQKGDIAEGYSVSREKKESFPLTVTSAQKNPTAFYLCASSIGARAATEAFFGQGTRLTVV.

The chain uses TRBV18 and TRBJ2-5; 9 bases map to TRBD1. This CDR3 spans 16 amino acids. V was pared by 3 bases and J by 3 bases, with 8 bases of the junction left unmatched. The V gene's germline CDR1 is KGHSH and CDR2 LQKENI. The CDR3 DNA follows: TGTGCCAGCTCACCTCTTGGGACAGGGTCGAAAGAGACCCAGTACTTC. Residues: CASSPLGTGSKETQYF.

The chain uses TRBV12-3 or TRBV12-4 and TRBJ2-7; no definite D call. V dropped 3 bases and J dropped 4 bases, with 19 bases sitting between them. The CDR3 spans 16 residues. The DNA of the CDR3 is TGTGCCAGCAGTTTGAGCACGACCCACCCGATATACGAGCAGTACTTC. This translates into CASSLSTTHPIYEQYF.

The chain joins TRBV6-6 to TRBJ2-2; 7 positions match TRBD1. V shed 8 bases and J 6 bases; nucleotides not matched to a gene: 6. The CDR3 contains 13 residues. From germline, CDR1 is MNHNY and CDR2 SVGAGI (reference sequence). CDR3 sequence: CASGDRASGELFF. CDR3 bases: TGTGCCAGCGGAGACAGGGCTTCCGGGGAGCTGTTTTTT.

This clonotype showed up just once. The chain carries TRBV6-1 and TRBJ1-5; 7 nucleotides line up with TRBD1. The J segment lost 0 bases and the V segment lost 2 bases, leaving 10 bases of the junction unmatched. The CDR3 consists of 18 residues. Germline V gives CDR1 MNHNS, CDR2 SASEGT. The CDR3 loop is CASSETGTDYYSNQPQHF. CDR3 in DNA: TGTGCCAGCAGTGAAACCGGGACAGATTACTATAGCAATCAGCCCCAGCATTTT.

Regarding this clonotype: With a much larger clone just one base away, this may be a read error. V usage is TRBV7-2 and J usage is TRBJ2-7; tentatively, D is TRBD1 (5 bases). This CDR3 contains 15 residues. The V gene lost 3 bases and the J gene lost 7 bases, with 19 bases spanning the gap. Per the germline V gene, CDR1 is SGHTA and CDR2 is FQGNSA. This chain's CDR3 is CASSFGQGMFNEQYF. The CDR3 bases are TGTGCCAGCAGCTTTGGCCAGGGTATGTTCAATGAGCAGTACTTC.

In this sample, this clonotype turned up many times. The V and J genes are TRBV12-3 or TRBV12-4 and TRBJ1-5; TRBD1 matches 7 bases. The CDR3 extends over 15 amino acids. V lost 1 base and J lost 5; bases outside the gene matches: 5. The CDR3 coding sequence is TGTGCCAGCAGTTTAGATGACAGGGCCCATCAGCCCCAGCATTTT. Protein: CASSLDDRAHQPQHF.

This clonotype was recorded many times. V is TRBV2 and J is TRBJ2-3; 10 bases fit TRBD2. After removal of 7 bases from V and 2 bases from J, the junction contained 3 bases not matched to a gene. The germline CDR1 and CDR2 sequences are SNHLY and FYNNEI. This CDR3 spans 14 amino acids. CDR3 region: CASILAGSTDTQYF. The CDR3 DNA reads as TGTGCCAGCATACTAGCGGGATCCACAGATACGCAGTATTTT.

The rearrangement uses TRBV20-1 and TRBJ1-1, with 8 bases identical to TRBD1. The CDR3 consists of 13 residues. After removal of 6 bases from V and 3 bases from J, the junction contained 6 bases not matched to a gene. Germline V gene sequence: CDR1 DFQATT, CDR2 SNEGSKA (reference sequence). The CDR3 nucleotides are TGCAGTGCCCGAGGCAGGGGGCACACTGAAGCTTTCTTT. Its translation: CSARGRGHTEAFF.

This clonotype has only a few counts. The rearrangement links TRBV7-2 to TRBJ1-2; 8 bases are shared with TRBD1. The CDR3 length is 14 residues. The V and J ends lost 7 bases and 8 bases, in that order; junction bases with no gene match: 12. Germline lookup yields CDR1 SGHTA and CDR2 FQGNSA. CDR3 region: CASNPDRDSGGYTF. In DNA, the CDR3 is TGTGCCAGCAACCCGGACAGGGATTCTGGGGGCTACACCTTC.

This chain uses TRBV29-1 with TRBJ1-1, with D possibly TRBD1 on 5 matching bases. This CDR3 contains 11 residues. Germline CDR1 and CDR2: SQVTM and ANQGSEA. Trimming removed 6 bases at V and 7 bases at J, with 12 bases between. DNA of the CDR3: TGCAGCGTCGACAGCGACATTGAAGCTTTCTTT. Its protein product is CSVDSDIEAFF.

V is TRBV6-1 and J is TRBJ1-4; TRBD1 might be the D (6 bases). Germline V gene data show CDR1 as MNHNS and CDR2 as SASEGT. Trimming removed 7 bases from V and 1 base from J, with 22 bases in between. The CDR3 consists of 18 residues. CDR3 sequence: CASKNPEEGGITNEKLFF. The CDR3 nucleotides are TGTGCCAGCAAAAACCCAGAAGAGGGGGGCATAACTAATGAAAAACTGTTTTTT.

With regard to this clonotype: This could be a read error, since a much larger clone is one nucleotide away. The J gene is TRBJ2-1, the V gene TRBV9; 9 positions agree with TRBD2. The J call may be wrong; the DNA end is better matched by TRBJ2-7. The CDR3 contains 15 residues. Germline lookup yields CDR1 SGDLS and CDR2 YYNGEE. The CDR3 sequence is CASSVSSGTLYEQYF. DNA of the CDR3: TGTGCCAGCAGCGTTTCTAGCGGGACTCTCTACGAGCAGTACTTC.

In the case of this clonotype: One end of the junction fails to match germline, which may point to a read error. The gene calls are TRBV6-6 and TRBJ2-7, with 9 bases matching TRBD2. Per germline, CDR1 MNHNY and CDR2 SVGAGI (reference sequence). The CDR3 is made up of 15 amino acids. DNA of the CDR3: TGTGCCGGCAGTTACAGGCGGGAGGGCTCCTACGAGCAGTACTTC. It translates to CAGSYRREGSYEQYF.

This clonotype was counted only a few times. The chain couples TRBV4-3 to TRBJ1-2, with a possible D match to TRBD1 (5 bases). CDR1 LGHNA and CDR2 YSLEER come from the germline V gene. Deletions cut 4 bases from V and 5 bases from J, with 11 bases between. This CDR3 has 13 residues. As DNA, the CDR3 is TGCGCCAGCAGCCCCAACGACAGATATGGCTACACCTTC. This encodes CASSPNDRYGYTF.

This clonotype was seen many times. The J gene is TRBJ1-1, the V gene TRBV12-3 or TRBV12-4; a possible D gene is TRBD1 (6 bases). The V end was cut by 7 bases, the J end by 0 bases, with 12 bases between. The CDR3 is made up of 14 amino acids. In DNA form, the CDR3 reads TGTGCCAGCACCCCCGGGACACTGAACACTGAAGCTTTCTTT. Its translation is CASTPGTLNTEAFF.

This clonotype was observed a few times. The chain couples TRBV10-3 to TRBJ1-1, with 8 positions matching TRBD1. This CDR3 region has 13 residues. With 8 bases clipped from V and 4 bases from J, the junction kept 6 bases outside the gene matches. Per the germline V gene, CDR1 is ENHRY and CDR2 is SYGVKD. The CDR3: CAIGGQGGTEAFF. The CDR3 DNA is TGTGCCATCGGAGGACAGGGAGGCACTGAAGCTTTCTTT.

The genes are TRBV7-8 and TRBJ2-1, with 14 positions matching TRBD2. Unmatched junction bases numbered 9, after V lost 6 bases and J lost 5 bases. The CDR3 totals 17 residues. Germline V gene sequence: CDR1 SGHVS, CDR2 FQNEAQ. CDR3 in DNA: TGTGCCAGCAGATCCTGGACTAGCGGGGGGTCCAACAATGAGCAGTTCTTC. It specifies CASRSWTSGGSNNEQFF.

This clonotype was picked up a small number of times. The rearrangement joins TRBV7-3 to TRBJ2-1; TRBD2 is a possible D gene (7 bases). CDR1 is SGHTA and CDR2 is FQGTGA in the germline V gene. The CDR3 runs 14 residues. Trimming removed 10 bases from V and 9 bases from J, with 22 bases in between. The CDR3 DNA reads as TGTGCCACCAAGTTGGGGGGGGGGCCTGGTGAGCAGTTCTTC. The encoded protein is CATKLGGGPGEQFF.

The table lists this clonotype with many counts. This chain uses TRBV7-6 with TRBJ2-3; 11 positions agree with TRBD2. CDR3 size: 19 residues. CDR1 and CDR2 (germline): SGHVS, FNYEAQ. J lost 1 base, V lost 4 bases, and 13 bases had no gene match. This CDR3 is CASSWRLAGFVVGTDTQYF. CDR3 nucleotides: TGTGCCAGCAGCTGGAGACTAGCGGGGTTCGTAGTGGGCACAGATACGCAGTATTTT.